This T cell receptor (beta chain) was identified during a study of blood T cell repertoires in COVID-19. Study as a whole: The origin of the acute and convalescent COVID-19 samples was the United States, Italy and Spain.

Per the original methods: Amplifying reference gene primers gave estimates of nucleated cell counts. TCRdb's copy holds only in-frame clones and misses some; the assay was immunoSEQ multiplex PCR. V, J and clone size derive from that table, while D and trimming were established from the DNA sequence. Among 200,000 to 250,000 clones, more than 75% were seen once, and the ten largest hold about 6%. CDR3 length: 15 residues. The germline V gene encodes CDR1 SNHLY and CDR2 FYNNEI. The V end was cut by 6 bases, the J end by 4 bases, with 15 bases between. This clonotype was obtained from an elderly man with acute or convalescent COVID-19. The V and J genes are TRBV2 and TRBJ2-2; weak D call: TRBD2 (6 bases). The sequencing sample was made of peripheral blood. CDR3 residues: CASRKDRLVTGELFF. CDR3 in DNA: TGTGCCAGCAGGAAGGACCGACTAGTCACCGGGGAGCTGTTTTTT.